Listed below are T cell receptor beta chains from one sample, sequenced in a study of blood T cell repertoires in COVID-19. Profiled with immunoSEQ multiplex PCR; TCRdb holds only in-frame clones, not every one. Here the sample spans under 250,000 clones, approximately 82% being singletons. Sequencing input: peripheral blood. The source is a woman in her 40s with acute or convalescent COVID-19. The conserved cysteine and the conserved F or W are not part of the CDR3 here. Each record gives: V gene, D gene, CDR3 protein. The D gene is left open where the match is weak.

v_gene: TRBV3-1/TRBV3-2
d_gene: TRBD2
CDR3aa: ASSSRERGQETQY

v_gene: TRBV5-4
d_gene: NA
CDR3aa: ASSEGPNYGYT

v_gene: TRBV3-1/TRBV3-2
d_gene: TRBD1
CDR3aa: ASSLSRTGDFYHEQY

v_gene: TRBV30
d_gene: TRBD2
CDR3aa: AWNRREGDTQY

v_gene: TRBV29-1
d_gene: TRBD1
CDR3aa: SVEVRQGTGLYEQY

v_gene: TRBV7-2
d_gene: NA
CDR3aa: ASSPEGGRHTEAF

v_gene: TRBV5-4
d_gene: NA
CDR3aa: ASSSPGRGGNYGYT

v_gene: TRBV12-3/TRBV12-4
d_gene: NA
CDR3aa: ASSLPTYNEQF

v_gene: TRBV5-8
d_gene: TRBD2
CDR3aa: ASRDLPGLAAGEQY

v_gene: TRBV5-1
d_gene: NA
CDR3aa: ASSQGIDSPLH

v_gene: TRBV12-3/TRBV12-4
d_gene: NA
CDR3aa: ASSLRGEQF

v_gene: TRBV7-8
d_gene: TRBD2
CDR3aa: ASSTRTSGIGELF

v_gene: TRBV24-1
d_gene: TRBD1
CDR3aa: ATSDTGGAADTQY

v_gene: TRBV5-1
d_gene: NA
CDR3aa: ASSSGKYNEQF

v_gene: TRBV21-1
d_gene: NA
CDR3aa: ASSKWGRGGRNSPLH

v_gene: TRBV25-1
d_gene: TRBD1
CDR3aa: ASSEFGTGMNTEAF

v_gene: TRBV24-1
d_gene: TRBD1
CDR3aa: ATSDSQGARIEQY

v_gene: TRBV19
d_gene: TRBD1
CDR3aa: ASSTGALYEQY

v_gene: TRBV27
d_gene: NA
CDR3aa: ASSSAGRVGGEQY

v_gene: TRBV27
d_gene: TRBD1
CDR3aa: ASSLSTRGIDSPLH

v_gene: TRBV24-1
d_gene: NA
CDR3aa: ATSEGPGTEAF

v_gene: TRBV6-6
d_gene: NA
CDR3aa: ASSRGPPGELF

v_gene: TRBV7-8
d_gene: NA
CDR3aa: ASSLVVDTNSPLH

v_gene: TRBV5-1
d_gene: NA
CDR3aa: ASSLYPDSSYNEQF

v_gene: TRBV19
d_gene: NA
CDR3aa: ASSISVVTEAF

v_gene: TRBV5-1
d_gene: TRBD2
CDR3aa: ASSLFRTSGSLGELF

v_gene: TRBV5-1
d_gene: NA
CDR3aa: ASSPNSYEQY

v_gene: TRBV18
d_gene: NA
CDR3aa: ASSFLQGDRYEQY

v_gene: TRBV19
d_gene: NA
CDR3aa: ASSLGQGRGELF

v_gene: TRBV10-3
d_gene: TRBD1
CDR3aa: AISPGQGITNEKLF

v_gene: TRBV2
d_gene: NA
CDR3aa: ASHLGGTQY

v_gene: TRBV2
d_gene: TRBD2
CDR3aa: ASSEVAGGNNEQF

v_gene: TRBV2
d_gene: TRBD1
CDR3aa: ASAGGLYEQY

v_gene: TRBV12-5
d_gene: TRBD1
CDR3aa: ASGPIPGTGGEKLF

v_gene: TRBV14
d_gene: TRBD2
CDR3aa: ASSPPHGGEGTSGKNRTYEQY

v_gene: TRBV3-1/TRBV3-2
d_gene: NA
CDR3aa: ASSPMLADEQY

v_gene: TRBV6-5
d_gene: TRBD1
CDR3aa: ASRVGTANYGYT

v_gene: TRBV3-1/TRBV3-2
d_gene: TRBD2
CDR3aa: ASSPERGGPREQF

v_gene: TRBV5-1
d_gene: NA
CDR3aa: ASSPSQGQHSPLH

v_gene: TRBV9
d_gene: TRBD1
CDR3aa: ASSVGTGVHEQY

v_gene: TRBV9
d_gene: NA
CDR3aa: ASSDPPGFTGELF

v_gene: TRBV11-2
d_gene: TRBD1
CDR3aa: ASSLRTGPNTEAF

v_gene: TRBV4-3
d_gene: NA
CDR3aa: ASSQDPGFPNEQF

v_gene: TRBV29-1
d_gene: TRBD1
CDR3aa: SVSDRGSSYEQY

v_gene: TRBV10-3
d_gene: TRBD1
CDR3aa: AISGDRSTGELF

v_gene: TRBV19
d_gene: NA
CDR3aa: ASSMEVMNTEAF

v_gene: TRBV10-1
d_gene: NA
CDR3aa: ASSEGRTYEQY

v_gene: TRBV24-1
d_gene: TRBD2
CDR3aa: ATSDPGTSGETQY

v_gene: TRBV3-1/TRBV3-2
d_gene: TRBD2
CDR3aa: ASSPRGFYEQY

v_gene: TRBV5-1
d_gene: NA
CDR3aa: ASSSKPTGFDSPLH

v_gene: TRBV5-1
d_gene: NA
CDR3aa: ASSFRTNTEAF

v_gene: TRBV7-7
d_gene: TRBD2
CDR3aa: ASSHREGSGRGLKGYEQY

v_gene: TRBV5-4
d_gene: TRBD1
CDR3aa: ASSTRGRNTGELF